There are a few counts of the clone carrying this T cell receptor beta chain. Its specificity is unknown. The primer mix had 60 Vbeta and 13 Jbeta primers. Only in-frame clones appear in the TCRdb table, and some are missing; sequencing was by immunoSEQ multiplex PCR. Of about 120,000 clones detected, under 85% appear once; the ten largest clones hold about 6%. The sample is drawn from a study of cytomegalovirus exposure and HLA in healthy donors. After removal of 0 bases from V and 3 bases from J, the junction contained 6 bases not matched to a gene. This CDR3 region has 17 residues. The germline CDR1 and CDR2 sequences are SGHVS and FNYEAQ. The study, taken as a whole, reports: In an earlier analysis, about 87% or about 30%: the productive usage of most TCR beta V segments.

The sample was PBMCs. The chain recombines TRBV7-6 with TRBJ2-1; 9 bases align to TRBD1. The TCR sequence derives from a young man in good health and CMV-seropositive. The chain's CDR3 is CASSLAGGTGIYNEQFF. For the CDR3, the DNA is TGTGCCAGCAGCTTAGCGGGAGGGACAGGGATCTACAATGAGCAGTTCTTC.